This record looks at one T cell receptor (beta chain) sequence and its context. In the source study's methods: How many nucleated cells were present was estimated from reference gene primer amplification. The assay was immunoSEQ multiplex PCR, and TCRdb's table has in-frame clones only and misses some. V and J calls and clone size come straight from that table; D and trimming were deduced from the DNA. The sample lists 150,000 or so clones; 90% were seen once. The data were taken from a study of blood T cell repertoires in COVID-19. Study information: COVID-19 samples, acute and convalescent, were from the United States, Italy and Spain. Sources were T cells, B-cell-depleted T cells, or PBMCs; the material itself was cDNA or gDNA.

V lost 0 bases, J lost 5 bases, and 11 bases lay in between. The CDR3 extends over 14 amino acids. Germline V lookup: CDR1 SGHNT, CDR2 YYREEE (reference sequence). The chain joins TRBV5-4 to TRBJ2-5; D is perhaps TRBD1 (6 bases). The sequence was obtained from a man in his fifties or sixties with acute or convalescent COVID-19. The sequencing input was peripheral blood. CDR3 amino acids: CASSLDRVGETQYF. The CDR3 DNA is TGTGCCAGCAGCTTGGACAGGGTTGGGGAGACCCAGTACTTC. Combining the CDR3 with reference TRBV5-4 and TRBJ2-5 gives the whole variable domain ETGVTQSPTHLIKTRGQQVTLRCSSQSGHNTVSWYQQALGQGPQFIFQYYREEENGRGNFPPRFSGLQFPNYSSELNVNALELDDSALYLCASSLDRVGETQYFGPGTRLLVL.